The 14 T cell receptor beta chains below were found in one sample sequenced in a study of shared clonotypes between healthy human individuals. Generated by immunoSEQ multiplex PCR, the TCRdb table keeps only in-frame clones and is missing some. The repertoire has more than 400,000 clones, 81% of them found once; the top ten carry approximately 11%. The sample was PBMCs. These receptors all stem from a middle-aged woman in good health. Some clones in this sample may be carry-over from other donors' samples.

The chain recombines TRBV2 with TRBJ2-7; D is undetermined. There are 14 residues in the CDR3. Germline CDR1 and CDR2: SNHLY and FYNNEI. Between the trimmed V and J ends, which lost 10 bases and 2 bases, there was a span of 18 bases. CDR3 nucleotides: TGTGCCAACCGCAAGACAAGTAGCACCTACGAGCAGTACTTC. Translated, it gives CANRKTSSTYEQYF. The variable domain in full, completed from reference TRBV2 and TRBJ2-7, reads EPEVTQTPSHQVTQMGQEVILRCVPISNHLYFYWYRQILGQKVEFLVSFYNNEISEKSEIFDDQFSVERPDGSNFTLKIRSTKLEDSAMYFCANRKTSSTYEQYFGPGTRLTVT.

The table lists this clone with many counts. This chain joins TRBV5-1 and TRBJ2-5; D is unclear. Germline CDR1 and CDR2: SGHRS and YFSETQ. Trimming shortened V by 4 bases and J by 2 bases, and 9 bases separated the two germline ends. The CDR3 spans 13 residues. The CDR3 DNA is TGCGCCAGCAGCAGGACCACACAAGAGACCCAGTACTTC. It specifies CASSRTTQETQYF. Drawing the rest from reference TRBV5-1 and TRBJ2-5, the complete variable domain is KAGVTQTPRYLIKTRGQQVTLSCSPISGHRSVSWYQQTPGQGLQFLFEYFSETQRNKGNFPGRFSGRQFSNSRSEMNVSTLELGDSALYLCASSRTTQETQYFGPGTRLLVL.

The genes are TRBV6-1 and TRBJ2-5; 9 bases map to TRBD1. V gave up 6 bases and J gave up 2 bases; unmatched junction bases: 4. Germline values: CDR1 MNHNS, CDR2 SASEGT. CDR3 length: 14 residues. The CDR3 region is CASSKDRGQETQYF. In DNA, the CDR3 is TGTGCCAGCAGCAAGGACAGGGGTCAAGAGACCCAGTACTTC.

This clone has only a few counts. V gene TRBV7-2 combines with J gene TRBJ2-7, with 7 bases that match TRBD2. This CDR3 is 15 amino acids long. The junction had 9 bases not matched to a gene; V was cut back by 0 bases and J by 7 bases. Germline V CDR1 and CDR2: SGHTA, FQGNSA. In nucleotides, the CDR3 is TGTGCCAGCAGCTTAGCGGTGGGAGGGCCGGGGGAGCAGTACTTC. Encoded protein: CASSLAVGGPGEQYF.

This CDR3 reads CASSLVTGTGNYNEQFF. CDR3 DNA: TGCGCCAGCAGCTTGGTGACCGGGACAGGGAACTACAATGAGCAGTTCTTC. The genes are TRBV5-1 and TRBJ2-1; the match to TRBD1 covers 9 bases. Germline lookup yields CDR1 SGHRS and CDR2 YFSETQ. This CDR3 comprises 17 residues. The trim removed 0 bases at V and 3 bases at J, leaving 7 bases unmatched.

The genes are TRBV18 and TRBJ2-7; 10 bases map to TRBD2. Germline lookup yields CDR1 KGHSH and CDR2 LQKENI. The CDR3 is 19 amino acids. V dropped 5 bases and J dropped 5; count of bases not matched to a gene: 21. CDR3 sequence: CASSAQFQTSGTQLHEQYF. Here the CDR3 DNA reads TGTGCCAGCTCAGCCCAATTCCAAACTAGCGGGACCCAGCTCCACGAGCAGTACTTC.

This clone was picked up many times. Different DNA sequences within this sample yield the same CDR3. The chain recombines TRBV28 with TRBJ1-2; 7 bases align to TRBD1. Germline assignment: CDR1 MDHEN and CDR2 SYDVKM. The CDR3 contains 14 residues. V dropped 6 bases and J dropped 4; count of bases not matched to a gene: 8. This CDR3 reads CASRPQGQRYGYTF. In nucleotides, the CDR3 is TGTGCCAGCAGGCCGCAGGGACAGCGCTATGGCTACACCTTC.

In this sample, this clone turned up many times. This CDR3 is also generated by other DNA sequences in the sample. The CDR3 DNA reads TGTGCCACCAGCGGAGGACAGGGAAACACTGAAGCTTTCTTT. It encodes CATSGGQGNTEAFF. The chain combines TRBV15 with TRBJ1-1, with TRBD1 identical over 8 bases. Trimming removed 5 bases from V and 2 bases from J; junction bases left unmatched: 4. The germline V gene has CDR1 LNHNV and CDR2 YYDKDF (reference sequence). CDR3 length: 14 residues.

Concerning this clone: One end of the junction fails to match germline, which may point to a read error. The same CDR3 arises from other DNA sequences in this sample as well. The J gene is TRBJ2-2, the V gene TRBV28; 7 bases line up with TRBD2. Germline V gene lookup returns CDR1 MDHEN and CDR2 SYDVKM. The CDR3 runs to 17 residues. CDR3 sequence reads: CASSSSPSGTNTGELFF. The DNA of the CDR3 is TGTGCCAGCAGTTCGTCCCCTAGCGGAACGAACACCGGGGAGCTGTTCTTT.

V and J are TRBV7-2 and TRBJ1-4; D is ambiguous. Between the trimmed V and J ends, which lost 5 bases and 3 bases, there was a span of 10 bases. CDR1 and CDR2 from the germline V gene are SGHTA and FQGNSA. The CDR3 covers 14 residues. DNA of the CDR3: TGTGCCAGCAGCCCAGGACGGGCTAATGAAAAACTGTTTTTT. Protein: CASSPGRANEKLFF.

The rearrangement joins TRBV18 to TRBJ1-6, with 9 bases aligning to TRBD1. The germline CDR1 and CDR2 sequences are KGHSH and LQKENI. The junction had 15 bases not matched to a gene; V was cut back by 3 bases and J by 9 bases. CDR3 length equals 18 residues. CDR3 sequence (DNA): TGTGCCAGCTCACCCACTCGGGAAAGGGACAGGGATGGTTCACCCCTCCACTTT. It codes for CASSPTRERDRDGSPLHF.

Note on this clone: This likely traces to a read error, being one base from a far larger clone. The gene calls are TRBV6-1 and TRBJ1-5, with D tentatively TRBD1 (5 bases). This CDR3 has 14 residues. V was trimmed by 5 bases and J by 3 bases, leaving 11 bases between them. CDR1 is MNHNS, CDR2 SASEGT, per germline. CDR3 DNA: TGTGCCAGCAGTTCAGTGGGGCACAATCAGCCCCAGCATTTT. It is translated as CASSSVGHNQPQHF.

Comments on this clone: Germline is not matched at one junction end, which may reflect a read error. This sequence joins TRBV4-2 and TRBJ2-1; TRBD2 matches 9 bases. Germline V gene data show CDR1 as LGHNA and CDR2 as YNFKEQ. The CDR3 has 13 residues. CDR3 sequence (DNA): TGTGCCAGCAGCCAAGAGCGGGAGGGCCTCGGGCTCTTC. It specifies CASSQEREGLGLF.

V usage is TRBV29-1 and J usage is TRBJ2-5, with D perhaps assigned TRBD1 or TRBD2 (5 bases each). V lost 3 bases and J 5 bases, leaving 10 bases between the germline ends. Looked up from germline, CDR1 is SQVTM and CDR2 is ANQGSEA. The CDR3 consists of 12 residues. The CDR3: CSVDEGTETQYF. CDR3 nucleotides: TGCAGCGTTGATGAGGGGACGGAGACCCAGTACTTC.